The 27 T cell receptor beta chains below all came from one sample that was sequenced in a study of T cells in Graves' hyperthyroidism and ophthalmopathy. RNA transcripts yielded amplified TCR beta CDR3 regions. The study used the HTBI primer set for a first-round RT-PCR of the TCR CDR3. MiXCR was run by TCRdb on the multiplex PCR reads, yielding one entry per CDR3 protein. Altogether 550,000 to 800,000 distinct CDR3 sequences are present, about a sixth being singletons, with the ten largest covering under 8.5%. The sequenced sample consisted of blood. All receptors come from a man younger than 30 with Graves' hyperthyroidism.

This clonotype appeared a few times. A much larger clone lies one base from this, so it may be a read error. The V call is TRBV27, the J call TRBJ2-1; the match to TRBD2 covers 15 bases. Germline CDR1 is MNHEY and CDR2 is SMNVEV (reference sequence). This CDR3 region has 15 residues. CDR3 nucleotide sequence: TGTGCCTGCAGTCACGGGACTAGCGGGAGGAATGAGCAGTTCTTC. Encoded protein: CACSHGTSGRNEQFF.

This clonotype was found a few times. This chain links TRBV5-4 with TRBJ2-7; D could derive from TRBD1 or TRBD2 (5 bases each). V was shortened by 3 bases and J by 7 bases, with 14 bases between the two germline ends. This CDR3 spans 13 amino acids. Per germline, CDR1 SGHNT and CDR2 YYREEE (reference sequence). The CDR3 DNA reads TGTGCCAGCAGCTGGGACGGGGTAGTGGAGCAGTACTTC. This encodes CASSWDGVVEQYF.

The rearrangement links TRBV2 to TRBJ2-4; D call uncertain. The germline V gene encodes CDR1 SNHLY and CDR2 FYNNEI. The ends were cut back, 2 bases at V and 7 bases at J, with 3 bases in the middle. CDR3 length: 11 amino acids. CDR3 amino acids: CASSEYNIQYF. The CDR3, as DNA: TGTGCCAGCAGTGAATACAACATTCAGTACTTC.

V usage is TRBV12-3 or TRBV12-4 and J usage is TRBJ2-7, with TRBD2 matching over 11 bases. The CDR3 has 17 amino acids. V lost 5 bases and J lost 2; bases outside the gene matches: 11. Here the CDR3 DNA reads TGTGCCAGCAGTCCCAAACCATTAGCGGGAGGGGCCTACGAGCAGTACTTC. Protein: CASSPKPLAGGAYEQYF.

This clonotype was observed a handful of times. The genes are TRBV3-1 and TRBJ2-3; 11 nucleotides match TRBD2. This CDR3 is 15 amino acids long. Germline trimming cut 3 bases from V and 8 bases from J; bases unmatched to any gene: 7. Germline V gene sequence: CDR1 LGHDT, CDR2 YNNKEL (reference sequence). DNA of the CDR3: TGTGCCAGCAGCCAGGAACTAGCGGGAGTGGGTACGCAGTATTTT. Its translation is CASSQELAGVGTQYF.

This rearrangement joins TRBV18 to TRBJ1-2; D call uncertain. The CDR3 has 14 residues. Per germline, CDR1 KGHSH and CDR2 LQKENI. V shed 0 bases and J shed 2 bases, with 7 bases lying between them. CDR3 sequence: CASSPPSQNYGYTF. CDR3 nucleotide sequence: TGTGCCAGCTCACCACCGTCCCAGAACTATGGCTACACCTTC.

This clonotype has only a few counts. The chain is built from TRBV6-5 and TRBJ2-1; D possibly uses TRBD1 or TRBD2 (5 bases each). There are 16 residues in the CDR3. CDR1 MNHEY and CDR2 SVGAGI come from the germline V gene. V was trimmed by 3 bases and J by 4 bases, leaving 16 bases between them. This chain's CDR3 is CASSYGGTHSYNEQFF. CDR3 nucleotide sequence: TGTGCCAGCAGTTATGGTGGGACCCACTCTTACAATGAGCAGTTCTTC.

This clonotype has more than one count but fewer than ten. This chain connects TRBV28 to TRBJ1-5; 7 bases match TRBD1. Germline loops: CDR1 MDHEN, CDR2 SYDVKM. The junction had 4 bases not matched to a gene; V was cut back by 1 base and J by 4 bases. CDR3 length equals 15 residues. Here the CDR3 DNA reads TGTGCCAGCAGTTTATTGGACAGGAGAAATCAGCCCCAGCATTTT. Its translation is CASSLLDRRNQPQHF. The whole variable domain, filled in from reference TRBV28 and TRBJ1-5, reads DVKVTQSSRYLVKRTGEKVFLECVQDMDHENMFWYRQDPGLGLRLIYFSYDVKMKEKGDIPEGYSVSREKKERFSLILESASTNQTSMYLCASSLLDRRNQPQHFGDGTRLSIL.

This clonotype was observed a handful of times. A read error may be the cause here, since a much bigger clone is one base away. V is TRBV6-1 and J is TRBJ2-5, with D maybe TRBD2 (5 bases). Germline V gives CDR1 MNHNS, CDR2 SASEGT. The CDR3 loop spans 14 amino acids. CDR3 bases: TGTGCCCGCAGACGAGCGGCTTACCAAGAGACCCAGTACTTC. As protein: CARRRAAYQETQYF.

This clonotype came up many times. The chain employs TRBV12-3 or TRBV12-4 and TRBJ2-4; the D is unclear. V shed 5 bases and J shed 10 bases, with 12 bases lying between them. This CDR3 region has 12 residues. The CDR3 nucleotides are TGTGCCAGCAGTGAACTGGGTTCAATTCAGTACTTC. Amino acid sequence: CASSELGSIQYF.

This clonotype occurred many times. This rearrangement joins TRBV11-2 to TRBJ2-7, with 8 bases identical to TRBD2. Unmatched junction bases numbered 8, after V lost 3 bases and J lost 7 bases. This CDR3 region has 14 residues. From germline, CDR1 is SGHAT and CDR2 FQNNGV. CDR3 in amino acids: CASSFAGLVWEQYF. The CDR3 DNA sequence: TGTGCCAGCAGCTTTGCGGGACTAGTCTGGGAGCAGTACTTC. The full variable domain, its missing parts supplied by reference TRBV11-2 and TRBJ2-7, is EAGVAQSPRYKIIEKRQSVAFWCNPISGHATLYWYQQILGQGPKLLIQFQNNGVVDDSQLPKDRFSAERLKGVDSTLKIQPAKLEDSAVYLCASSFAGLVWEQYFGPGTRLTVT.

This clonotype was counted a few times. CDR3 amino acids: CSVEDQAGPNYGYTF. CDR3 DNA sequence: TGCAGCGTTGAAGATCAGGCAGGCCCGAACTATGGCTACACCTTC. The V call is TRBV29-1, the J call TRBJ1-2; D is ambiguous. Germline lookup yields CDR1 SQVTM and CDR2 ANQGSEA. Trimming stripped 0 bases from V and 2 bases from J, with 13 bases between. This CDR3 contains 15 residues.

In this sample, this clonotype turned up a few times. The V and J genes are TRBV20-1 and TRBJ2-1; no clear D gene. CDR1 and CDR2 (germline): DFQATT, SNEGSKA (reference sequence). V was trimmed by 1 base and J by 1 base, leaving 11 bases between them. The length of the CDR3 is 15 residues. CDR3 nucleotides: TGCAGTGCTAGAGTCGCGGTCCCTTCCTACAATGAGCAGTTCTTC. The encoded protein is CSARVAVPSYNEQFF.

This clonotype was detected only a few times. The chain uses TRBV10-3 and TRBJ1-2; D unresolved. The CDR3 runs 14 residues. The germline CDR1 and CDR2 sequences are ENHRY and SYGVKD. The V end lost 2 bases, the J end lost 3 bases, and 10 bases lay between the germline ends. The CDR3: CAISEPGRDYGYTF. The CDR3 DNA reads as TGTGCCATCAGTGAGCCCGGACGGGACTATGGCTACACCTTC.

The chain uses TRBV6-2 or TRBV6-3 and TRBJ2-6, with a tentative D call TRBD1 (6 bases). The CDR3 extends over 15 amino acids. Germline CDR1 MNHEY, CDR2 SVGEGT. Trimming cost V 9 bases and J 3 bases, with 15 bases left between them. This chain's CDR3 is CASRLGGYGANVLTF. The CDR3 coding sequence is TGTGCCAGTAGACTTGGGGGCTATGGGGCCAACGTCCTGACTTTC.

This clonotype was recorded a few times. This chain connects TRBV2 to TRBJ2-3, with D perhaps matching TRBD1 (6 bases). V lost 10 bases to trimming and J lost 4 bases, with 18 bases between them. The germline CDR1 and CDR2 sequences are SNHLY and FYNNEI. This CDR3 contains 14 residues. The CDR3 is CATPGTKVADTQYF. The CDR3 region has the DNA TGTGCCACCCCCGGGACAAAGGTTGCAGATACGCAGTATTTT.

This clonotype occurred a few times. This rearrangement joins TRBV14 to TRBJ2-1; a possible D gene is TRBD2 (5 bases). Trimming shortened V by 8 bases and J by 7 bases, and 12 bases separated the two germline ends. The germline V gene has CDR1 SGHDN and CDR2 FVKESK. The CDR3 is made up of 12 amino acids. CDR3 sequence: CASGSHRNEQFF. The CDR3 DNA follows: TGTGCCAGCGGGAGCCACCGGAATGAGCAGTTCTTC.

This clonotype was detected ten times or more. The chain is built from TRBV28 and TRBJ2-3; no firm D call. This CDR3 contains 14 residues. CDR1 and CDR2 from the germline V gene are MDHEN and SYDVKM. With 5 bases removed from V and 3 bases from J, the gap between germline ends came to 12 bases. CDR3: CASSQSRTTDTQYF. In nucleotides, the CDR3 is TGTGCCAGCAGTCAATCCCGGACGACAGATACGCAGTATTTT.

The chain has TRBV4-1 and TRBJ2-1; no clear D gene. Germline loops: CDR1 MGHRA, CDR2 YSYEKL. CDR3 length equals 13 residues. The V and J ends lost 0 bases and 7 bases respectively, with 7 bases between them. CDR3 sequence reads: CASSQERQNEQFF. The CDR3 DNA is TGCGCCAGCAGCCAAGAACGGCAGAATGAGCAGTTCTTC.

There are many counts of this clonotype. The CDR3, as DNA: TGCAGTACCGGACTAGCGGGATTACGCGAGCAGTACTTC. It specifies CSTGLAGLREQYF. The chain joins TRBV20-1 to TRBJ2-7; TRBD2 matches 12 bases. Trimming cost V 8 bases and J 6 bases; bases outside gene matches: 8. In germline, CDR1 is DFQATT, CDR2 SNEGSKA (reference sequence). This CDR3 has 13 amino acids.

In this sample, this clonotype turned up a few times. The CDR3 here is CASSWGVAQYF. The CDR3 bases are TGTGCCAGCAGCTGGGGAGTTGCGCAGTATTTT. The chain links TRBV7-3 to TRBJ2-3, with D maybe TRBD2 (5 bases). This CDR3 is built from 11 residues. In germline, CDR1 is SGHTA, CDR2 FQGTGA. Trimming shortened V by 4 bases and J by 10 bases, and 9 bases separated the two germline ends.

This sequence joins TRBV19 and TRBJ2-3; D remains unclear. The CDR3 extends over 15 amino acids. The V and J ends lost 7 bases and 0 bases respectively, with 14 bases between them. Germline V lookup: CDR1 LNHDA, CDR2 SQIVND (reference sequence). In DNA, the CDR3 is TGTGCCAGTACCGGTCGCGGTACTAGCACAGATACGCAGTATTTT. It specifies CASTGRGTSTDTQYF. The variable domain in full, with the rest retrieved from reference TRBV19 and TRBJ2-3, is DGGITQSPKYLFRKEGQNVTLSCEQNLNHDAMYWYRQDPGQGLRLIYYSQIVNDFQKGDIAEGYSVSREKKESFPLTVTSAQKNPTAFYLCASTGRGTSTDTQYFGPGTRLTVL.

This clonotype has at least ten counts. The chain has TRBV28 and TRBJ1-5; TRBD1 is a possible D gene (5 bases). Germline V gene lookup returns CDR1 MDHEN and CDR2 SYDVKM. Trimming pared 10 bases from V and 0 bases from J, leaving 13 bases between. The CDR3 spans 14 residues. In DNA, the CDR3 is TGTGCCACCCTAACCGGGGGTAGCAATCAGCCCCAGCATTTT. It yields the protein CATLTGGSNQPQHF.

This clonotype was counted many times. The CDR3 sequence: CASSRRSGSSTDTQYF. CDR3 nucleotides: TGTGCCAGCAGCCGTCGGAGCGGGAGTAGCACAGATACGCAGTATTTT. This rearrangement joins TRBV3-1 to TRBJ2-3; the match to TRBD2 covers 8 bases. In germline, CDR1 is LGHDT, CDR2 YNNKEL (reference sequence). The CDR3 is 16 residues long. V trimming: 4 bases; J trimming: 0 bases; junction bases outside the gene matches: 6.

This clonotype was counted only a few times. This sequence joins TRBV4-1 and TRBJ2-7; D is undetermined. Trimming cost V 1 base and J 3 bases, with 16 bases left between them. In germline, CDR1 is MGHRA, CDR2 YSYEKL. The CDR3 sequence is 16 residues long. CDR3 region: CASSQAPLTAYYEQYF. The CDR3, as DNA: TGCGCCAGCAGCCAAGCCCCACTGACGGCGTACTACGAGCAGTACTTC.

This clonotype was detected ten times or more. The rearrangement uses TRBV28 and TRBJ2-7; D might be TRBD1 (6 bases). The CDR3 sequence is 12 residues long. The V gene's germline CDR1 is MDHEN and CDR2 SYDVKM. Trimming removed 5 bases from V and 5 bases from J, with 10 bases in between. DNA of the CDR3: TGTGCCAGCAGTCCACAGGGAAACGAGCAGTACTTC. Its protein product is CASSPQGNEQYF.

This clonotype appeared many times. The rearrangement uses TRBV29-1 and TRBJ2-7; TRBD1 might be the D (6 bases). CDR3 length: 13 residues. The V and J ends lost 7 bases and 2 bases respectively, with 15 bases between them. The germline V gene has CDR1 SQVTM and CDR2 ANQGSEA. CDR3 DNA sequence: TGCAGCGCCCACAGGGTGGAAACCTACGAGCAGTACTTC. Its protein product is CSAHRVETYEQYF.